A single sample is the source of the 31 T cell receptor beta chains below, sequenced in a study of CD8 T cells in Susac syndrome. Random-hexamer reverse transcription was applied to about 0.5 to 1 ug RNA. Via MiXCR, TCRdb re-called the immunoSEQ multiplex PCR reads, giving one row per CDR3 protein. The sample lists around 170,000 distinct CDR3 sequences, roughly 95% seen once, with about 0.12% in the top ten. Input material: CD4+ T cells from PBMCs. Source of these receptors: a human donor with Susac syndrome.

The chain employs TRBV24-1 and TRBJ2-5, with D possibly TRBD1 on 5 matching bases. The CDR3 runs to 12 residues. Trimming pared 7 bases from V and 1 base from J, leaving 6 bases between. Germline assignment: CDR1 KGHDR and CDR2 SFDVKD. As DNA, the CDR3 is TGTGCCACCAGGGACATCCAAGAGACCCAGTACTTC. Translated, it gives CATRDIQETQYF.

The chain carries TRBV29-1 and TRBJ1-2; the D gene is possibly TRBD1 (6 bases). The V end lost 5 bases, the J end lost 4 bases, and 14 bases lay between the germline ends. The CDR3 runs 13 residues. Germline-derived CDR1 and CDR2 are SQVTM and ANQGSEA. The CDR3 bases are TGCAGCGTTTGGACAGTTAACATCTATGGCTACACCTTC. This encodes CSVWTVNIYGYTF.

V and J are TRBV24-1 and TRBJ1-2; 7 bases fit TRBD1. The V segment lost 4 bases and the J segment 14 bases; nucleotides outside the gene matches: 6. This CDR3 region has 11 residues. Germline V gene lookup returns CDR1 KGHDR and CDR2 SFDVKD. The CDR3 region is CATSDPGQATF. CDR3 DNA: TGTGCCACCAGTGACCCCGGACAGGCGACCTTC.

V gene TRBV5-6 combines with J gene TRBJ1-1; TRBD1 matches at 9 bases. This CDR3 contains 17 residues. Germline V gives CDR1 SGHDT, CDR2 YYEEEE. V lost 4 bases to trimming and J lost 4 bases; unmatched junction nucleotides: 14. The CDR3 is CASSQKLNRGRVTEAFF. In nucleotides, the CDR3 is TGTGCCAGCAGCCAAAAACTCAACAGGGGGCGGGTCACTGAAGCTTTCTTT.

The V gene is TRBV15, the J gene TRBJ2-3, with D possibly matching TRBD2 (6 bases). CDR1 is LNHNV and CDR2 is YYDKDF in the germline V gene (reference sequence). The V gene lost 5 bases and the J gene lost 2 bases, with 14 bases spanning the gap. The CDR3 consists of 15 residues. The CDR3 coding sequence is TGTGCCACCAGCCCGGAGGGAACCTACACAGATACGCAGTATTTT. Amino acids: CATSPEGTYTDTQYF.

V and J are TRBV29-1 and TRBJ2-1, with 7 bases identical to TRBD1. Trimming removed 7 bases from V and 0 bases from J; junction bases left unmatched: 6. The CDR3 is made up of 14 amino acids. Germline CDR1 SQVTM, CDR2 ANQGSEA. The CDR3 nucleotides are TGCAGCGCCGGGACAGAGATCTCCTACAATGAGCAGTTCTTC. This sequence encodes CSAGTEISYNEQFF.

The DNA for the CDR3 is TGCAGTGCTAGAGAGGGAGCGAGCGAGCAGTACGTC. Its protein product is CSAREGASEQYV. The chain combines TRBV20-1 with TRBJ2-7, with TRBD2 as a possible D gene (5 bases). CDR3 length: 12 residues. Germline CDR1 and CDR2: DFQATT and SNEGSKA (reference sequence). Trimming removed 0 bases at V and 6 bases at J, with 9 bases between.

V is TRBV7-9 and J is TRBJ2-1, with 9 positions matching TRBD2. The CDR3 spans 16 residues. Germline CDR1 SEHNR, CDR2 FQNEAQ (reference sequence). With 0 bases clipped from V and 6 bases from J, the junction kept 6 bases outside the gene matches. The CDR3 region has the DNA TGTGCCAGCAGCTTAGCAGCGCTAGCGGGGTTCAATGAGCAGTTCTTC. As protein: CASSLAALAGFNEQFF.

The V gene is TRBV27, the J gene TRBJ1-1; no clear D. The germline V gene has CDR1 MNHEY and CDR2 SMNVEV (reference sequence). Trimming cost V 0 bases and J 0 bases, with 8 bases left between them. CDR3 length: 15 residues. CDR3 sequence: CASSLSWSVNTEAFF. DNA of the CDR3: TGTGCCAGCAGTTTATCGTGGTCCGTGAACACTGAAGCTTTCTTT.

The chain links TRBV12-3 or TRBV12-4 to TRBJ2-7; 9 positions agree with TRBD1. The CDR3 runs to 14 residues. V shed 6 bases and J 3 bases; nucleotides not matched to a gene: 6. CDR3 sequence reads: CASSRDRVSYEQYF. CDR3 nucleotide sequence: TGTGCCAGCAGCCGGGACAGGGTAAGCTACGAGCAGTACTTC.

The J gene is TRBJ2-5, the V gene TRBV7-2, with D perhaps assigned TRBD1 or TRBD2 (5 bases each). Trimming stripped 5 bases from V and 3 bases from J, with 10 bases between. The CDR3 consists of 13 residues. Germline assignment: CDR1 SGHTA and CDR2 FQGNSA. For the CDR3, the DNA is TGTGCCAGCAGCCGGGGCAGGGAAGAGACCCAGTACTTC. This sequence encodes CASSRGREETQYF.

J is TRBJ2-7 and V is TRBV2, with 7 bases matching TRBD2. After removal of 6 bases from V and 4 bases from J, the junction contained 12 bases not matched to a gene. The CDR3 totals 15 residues. From germline, CDR1 is SNHLY and CDR2 FYNNEI. As DNA, the CDR3 is TGTGCCAGCAGCTCCTCGGGACTATTAATATACGAGCAGTACTTC. It yields the protein CASSSSGLLIYEQYF.

V is TRBV12-3 or TRBV12-4 and J is TRBJ2-5, with 9 bases lining up with TRBD1. Unmatched junction bases numbered 7, after V lost 6 bases and J lost 5 bases. This CDR3 spans 14 amino acids. CDR3 protein: CASRQRTGEETQYF. The CDR3 nucleotides read TGTGCCAGCAGACAAAGGACAGGGGAGGAGACCCAGTACTTC.

This chain uses TRBV10-3 with TRBJ2-5, with TRBD2 matching 7 bases. The CDR3 extends over 13 amino acids. The germline V gene encodes CDR1 ENHRY and CDR2 SYGVKD. After removal of 6 bases from V and 7 bases from J, the junction contained 8 bases not matched to a gene. CDR3 coding DNA: TGTGCCATCAGCGGACTAGTTGATGGGACCCAGTACTTC. It encodes CAISGLVDGTQYF.

J is TRBJ2-1 and V is TRBV29-1, with 12 bases lining up with TRBD2. Germline lookup yields CDR1 SQVTM and CDR2 ANQGSEA. CDR3 size: 14 residues. J gave up 4 bases and V 3 bases, and 1 base lay outside the gene matches. CDR3 bases: TGCAGCGTTGACGGACTAGCGGGGTACAATGAGCAGTTCTTC. Translation gives CSVDGLAGYNEQFF.

This clonotype occurred a few times. V usage is TRBV5-6 and J usage is TRBJ2-5; D is uncertain. V gave up 5 bases and J gave up 5 bases, with 7 bases separating them. The germline gives CDR1 SGHDT, CDR2 YYEEEE. The CDR3 runs to 11 residues. The CDR3 region is CASSTGETQYF. The CDR3, as DNA: TGTGCCAGCAGTACCGGGGAGACCCAGTACTTC.

The chain couples TRBV7-8 to TRBJ2-7; unclear D gene. Per the germline V gene, CDR1 is SGHVS and CDR2 is FQNEAQ. This CDR3 spans 13 amino acids. The germline V and J ends were trimmed by 4 bases and 3 bases, with 10 bases remaining between them. The CDR3 loop reads CASSYPPFYEQYF. Here the CDR3 DNA reads TGTGCCAGCAGCTACCCCCCATTCTACGAGCAGTACTTC.

The chain uses TRBV7-2 and TRBJ2-1; D may be TRBD2 (5 bases). CDR3 length: 15 amino acids. V was pared by 5 bases and J by 0 bases, with 11 bases between. Germline V gene data show CDR1 as SGHTA and CDR2 as FQGNSA. The CDR3 region has the DNA TGTGCCAGCAGCCCCCGCGGGCCCTCCTACAATGAGCAGTTCTTC. This codes for CASSPRGPSYNEQFF.

The chain uses TRBV28 and TRBJ1-4; the D gene is possibly TRBD1 (6 bases). V dropped 3 bases and J dropped 7 bases, with 18 bases sitting between them. Germline values: CDR1 MDHEN, CDR2 SYDVKM. The CDR3 spans 16 residues. The CDR3: CASSLSQQGRVEKLFF. CDR3 bases: TGTGCCAGCAGTTTGTCCCAACAGGGACGCGTTGAAAAACTGTTTTTT. Full variable domain (remainder filled in from reference TRBV28 and TRBJ1-4): DVKVTQSSRYLVKRTGEKVFLECVQDMDHENMFWYRQDPGLGLRLIYFSYDVKMKEKGDIPEGYSVSREKKERFSLILESASTNQTSMYLCASSLSQQGRVEKLFFGSGTQLSVL.

The chain is built from TRBV4-3 and TRBJ1-1, with 8 nucleotides matching TRBD1. The ends lost 2 bases at V and 4 bases at J; junction bases unmatched: 9. Germline V CDR1 and CDR2: LGHNA, YSLEER. CDR3 length: 16 amino acids. The CDR3 DNA sequence: TGCGCCAGCAGCCAATCACCCGCAGGGGGCTCCACTGAAGCTTTCTTT. Residues: CASSQSPAGGSTEAFF.

The chain links TRBV5-6 to TRBJ2-1; D is possibly TRBD2 (5 bases). Germline assignment: CDR1 SGHDT and CDR2 YYEEEE. The V end lost 0 bases, the J end lost 6 bases, and 7 bases lay between the germline ends. This CDR3 region has 13 residues. CDR3 in amino acids: CASSLVDFNEQFF. The DNA for the CDR3 is TGTGCCAGCAGCTTGGTGGACTTCAATGAGCAGTTCTTC.

The chain joins TRBV5-1 to TRBJ2-4; no reliable D call. Germline V gene sequence: CDR1 SGHRS, CDR2 YFSETQ. Trimming stripped 2 bases from V and 8 bases from J, with 38 bases between. This CDR3 region has 22 residues. CDR3 nucleotides: TGCGCCAGCAGCTTAAGTTTCCTCCGAGTTGCGTCAGGTATAATGGAAGGAGACATTCAGTACTTC. It specifies CASSLSFLRVASGIMEGDIQYF.

V gene TRBV29-1 combines with J gene TRBJ2-2; the D is unclear. The germline CDR1 and CDR2 sequences are SQVTM and ANQGSEA. V was shortened by 5 bases and J by 1 base, with 8 bases between the two germline ends. CDR3 size: 13 residues. The CDR3 sequence: CSVRPLNTGELFF. The DNA for the CDR3 is TGCAGCGTTCGGCCGTTGAACACCGGGGAGCTGTTTTTT.

The chain combines TRBV3-1 with TRBJ2-3; the match to TRBD2 covers 11 bases. There are 14 residues in the CDR3. Germline-derived CDR1 and CDR2 are LGHDT and YNNKEL (reference sequence). V trimming: 4 bases; J trimming: 9 bases; junction bases outside the gene matches: 6. CDR3 in amino acids: CASSPDLAGGTQYF. In DNA form, the CDR3 reads TGTGCCAGCAGCCCCGATCTAGCGGGGGGAACGCAGTATTTT.

This clonotype has a single count. The chain recombines TRBV6-1 with TRBJ2-1; the match to TRBD2 covers 8 bases. This CDR3 has 16 amino acids. Germline CDR1 reads MNHNS; CDR2 reads SASEGT. After removal of 7 bases from V and 4 bases from J, the junction contained 12 bases not matched to a gene. The chain's CDR3 is CASNSGGAGDYNEQFF. In DNA form, the CDR3 reads TGTGCCAGCAACTCGGGGGGGGCAGGGGATTACAATGAGCAGTTCTTC.

Worth noting for this clonotype: A junction boundary mismatches the germline segment, possibly from a read error. J is TRBJ2-5 and V is TRBV11-2, with TRBD2 identical over 13 bases. This CDR3 is 14 amino acids long. Germline values: CDR1 SGHAT, CDR2 FQNNGV. The CDR3 DNA is TGTGCCAGCAGCTCTCGGACTAGCGGGAGCGCCGCAAACTTC. Amino acid sequence: CASSSRTSGSAANF. Based on the CDR3 plus reference TRBV11-2 and TRBJ2-5, the full variable domain is EAGVAQSPRYKIIEKRQSVAFWCNPISGHATLYWYQQILGQGPKLLIQFQNNGVVDDSQLPKDRFSAERLKGVDSTLKIQPAKLEDSAVYLCASSSRTSGSAANFGPGTRLLVL.

The gene calls are TRBV29-1 and TRBJ1-2; D is ambiguous. Germline-derived CDR1 and CDR2 are SQVTM and ANQGSEA. The CDR3 runs 13 residues. V lost 4 bases and J lost 0, with 9 bases in between. DNA for the CDR3: TGCAGCGTTGGAGGCGGACCTAACTATGGCTACACCTTC. Its translation: CSVGGGPNYGYTF.

This chain links TRBV9 with TRBJ2-1, with D possibly being TRBD1 (6 bases). Deletions cut 2 bases from V and 6 bases from J, with 12 bases between. CDR1 is SGDLS and CDR2 is YYNGEE in the germline V gene. The CDR3 contains 14 residues. The CDR3 here is CASSVMTGVNEQFF. CDR3 DNA: TGTGCCAGCAGCGTTATGACAGGAGTCAATGAGCAGTTCTTC. Variable domain in full (rest from reference TRBV9 and TRBJ2-1): DSGVTQTPKHLITATGQRVTLRCSPRSGDLSVYWYQQSLDQGLQFLIQYYNGEERAKGNILERFSAQQFPDLHSELNLSSLELGDSALYFCASSVMTGVNEQFFGPGTRLTVL.

This clonotype was recorded only once. V usage is TRBV30 and J usage is TRBJ1-3; no firm D call. Germline CDR1 reads GTSNPN; CDR2 reads SVGIG (reference sequence). V was cut by 3 bases and J by 2 bases, with 8 bases left in between. CDR3 size: 13 residues. CDR3 residues: CAWSGVPGNTIYF. In DNA, the CDR3 is TGTGCCTGGAGCGGGGTGCCTGGAAACACCATATATTTT.

The chain is built from TRBV7-2 and TRBJ2-7; D tentatively fits TRBD1 or TRBD2 (5 bases each). The germline V and J ends were trimmed by 3 bases and 6 bases, with 15 bases remaining between them. The CDR3 covers 14 residues. The germline gives CDR1 SGHTA, CDR2 FQGNSA. Here the CDR3 reads CASSLEEGRLEQYF. The CDR3 DNA follows: TGTGCCAGCAGCTTGGAAGAGGGGCGCCTCGAGCAGTACTTC.

The chain uses TRBV29-1 and TRBJ2-2; D ambiguous. The germline V and J ends were trimmed by 4 bases and 5 bases, with 5 bases remaining between them. Germline CDR1 and CDR2: SQVTM and ANQGSEA. The CDR3 contains 11 residues. The DNA of the CDR3 is TGCAGCGTTGCCGGGACCGGGGAGCTGTTTTTT. It translates to CSVAGTGELFF.